This entry describes one T cell receptor (beta chain). Germline CDR1 reads MNHEY; CDR2 reads SVGEGT. V shed 5 bases, J shed 4 bases, and the junction held 8 bases outside the gene matches. The CDR3 contains 15 residues. These data originate in a study of blood T cell repertoires in COVID-19. Study in general: The study drew acute and convalescent COVID-19 samples from the United States, Italy and Spain. PBMCs, B-cell-depleted T cells, or T cells provided the cDNA or gDNA that made up the material.

In the source study's methods: Reference gene primer amplification gave estimated nucleated cell counts. Assay: immunoSEQ multiplex PCR; the TCRdb copy retains only in-frame clones and omits some. The DNA was the basis for D and trimming; V, J and clone size are from that table. The repertoire holds under 200,000 clones, with around 85% as singletons. V is TRBV6-2 or TRBV6-3 and J is TRBJ1-1; TRBD1 agrees at 9 bases. The source is a woman aged 80 or over with acute or convalescent COVID-19. Sequenced: peripheral blood. The CDR3 DNA reads TGTGCCAGCAGTCCGACAGGGGGAGGGAGCACTGAAGCTTTCTTT. Its protein product is CASSPTGGGSTEAFF.